This T cell receptor beta chain derives from a study of T cell responses to AZD1222 COVID-19 vaccine. This clone was detected once. A read error may account for a junction end that differs from germline. The CDR3 is made up of 14 amino acids. Per the germline V gene, CDR1 is SSHAT and CDR2 is FNYEAQ (reference sequence). Method: immunoSEQ multiplex PCR; TCRdb's copy keeps in-frame clones and lacks some. The profile shows around 150,000 clones, roughly 92% of them singletons. Here the sequenced sample was peripheral blood, taken on day 0 of AZD1222 vaccination. The receptor comes from an adult in good health. This chain links TRBV7-7 with TRBJ2-7; D gene ambiguous. The CDR3 spells CASSVAVGHYEQYF. The CDR3 region has the DNA TGTGCTAGCAGCGTTGCGGTAGGTCACTACGAGCAGTACTTC. Full variable domain (rest looked up from reference TRBV7-7 and TRBJ2-7): GAGVSQSPRYKVTKRGQDVTLRCDPISSHATLYWYQQALGQGPEFLTYFNYEAQPDKSGLPSDRFSAERPEGSISTLTIQRTEQRDSAMYRCASSVAVGHYEQYFGPGTRLTVT.